The source of this T cell receptor beta chain is a study of regulatory T cells in long-lasting Graves disease. The CDR3 is 13 amino acids. Germline-derived CDR1 and CDR2 are SEHNR and FQNEAQ (reference sequence). The ends lost 10 bases at V and 0 bases at J; junction bases unmatched: 5. Time point indicated: newly diagnosed GD, antithyroid drugs for less than 3 months. PBMCs provided the RNA from which the TCR library was made. To make TCR beta libraries, researchers used iRepertoire HTBI primers and Arm-PCR of CDR3 regions. MiXCR was run by TCRdb on the multiplex PCR reads, yielding one entry per CDR3 protein. Found here are about 540,000 distinct CDR3 sequences, roughly 13% of them singletons; the top ten hold roughly a tenth. This clonotype occurred many times. These data were likewise used in another study, on T cells in Graves' hyperthyroidism and ophthalmopathy.

Material: peripheral blood mononuclear cells (PBMCs), obtained at new diagnosis, from a patient treated with antithyroid drugs. V is TRBV7-9 and J is TRBJ1-1; 7 nucleotides align to TRBD1. The TCR originated in a young man with Graves disease. The CDR3 reads CANVDRVNTEAFF. Here the CDR3 DNA reads TGTGCCAACGTCGACAGGGTGAACACTGAAGCTTTCTTT.